This T cell receptor (beta chain) was profiled in a study of T cell responses to AZD1222 COVID-19 vaccine. The assay was immunoSEQ multiplex PCR, and TCRdb's table has in-frame clones only and misses some. This sample has approximately 140,000 clones, with around 90% found just once. Per the germline V gene, CDR1 is SNHLY and CDR2 is FYNNEI. V lost 7 bases to trimming and J lost 5 bases, with 11 bases between them. The CDR3 covers 13 residues. Note on this clone: Its specificity is unknown.

Study-wide results and limits: Unmutated variant regions are reportedly targeted by nearly half of spike-specific TCRs. Repertoires were sampled only after the peak T cell response.

V usage is TRBV2 and J usage is TRBJ2-2, with a tentative D call TRBD1 (5 bases). This specimen was peripheral blood, taken 28 days after the second AZD1222 dose. This clonotype was sampled from an adult who received the AZD1222 COVID-19 vaccine. The CDR3 bases are TGTGCCAGCACCCAGCAGGGTACCGGGGAGCTGTTTTTT. This encodes CASTQQGTGELFF.